This TCR beta chain was sequenced in a study of T-cell memory formation after mild COVID-19. TCRdb processed the 5' RACE reads anew with MiXCR; each CDR3 protein has one entry. The table includes about 400,000 distinct CDR3 sequences, more than 20% detected once. This CDR3 has 12 amino acids. Between the trimmed V and J ends, which lost 6 bases and 8 bases, there was a span of 11 bases. Per the germline V gene, CDR1 is MNHEY and CDR2 is SVGEGT. The source material was PBMCs or a T cell subset sorted from them (not recorded which). This receptor was identified in an adult woman who had mild COVID-19 (a few samples of this study predate the infection). Cell type and time point are not known. This chain connects TRBV6-2 or TRBV6-3 to TRBJ2-1, with D possibly matching TRBD1 (5 bases). The CDR3 is CASRKGMDEQFF. The CDR3 DNA reads TGTGCCAGCAGAAAGGGGATGGATGAGCAGTTCTTC.